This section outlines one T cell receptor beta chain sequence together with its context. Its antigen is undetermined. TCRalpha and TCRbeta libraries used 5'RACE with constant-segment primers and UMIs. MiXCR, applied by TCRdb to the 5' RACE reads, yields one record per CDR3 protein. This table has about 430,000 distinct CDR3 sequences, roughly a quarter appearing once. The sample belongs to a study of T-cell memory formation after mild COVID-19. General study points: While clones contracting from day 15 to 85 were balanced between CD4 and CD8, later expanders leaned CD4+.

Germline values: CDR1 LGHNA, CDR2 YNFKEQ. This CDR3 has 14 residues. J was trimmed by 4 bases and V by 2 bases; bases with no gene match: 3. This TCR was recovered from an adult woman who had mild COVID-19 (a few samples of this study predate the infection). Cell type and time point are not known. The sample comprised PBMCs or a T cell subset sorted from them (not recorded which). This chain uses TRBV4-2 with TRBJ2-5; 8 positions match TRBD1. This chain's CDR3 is CASSQRQGPETQYF. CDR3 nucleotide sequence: TGTGCCAGCAGCCAAAGACAGGGGCCAGAGACCCAGTACTTC.